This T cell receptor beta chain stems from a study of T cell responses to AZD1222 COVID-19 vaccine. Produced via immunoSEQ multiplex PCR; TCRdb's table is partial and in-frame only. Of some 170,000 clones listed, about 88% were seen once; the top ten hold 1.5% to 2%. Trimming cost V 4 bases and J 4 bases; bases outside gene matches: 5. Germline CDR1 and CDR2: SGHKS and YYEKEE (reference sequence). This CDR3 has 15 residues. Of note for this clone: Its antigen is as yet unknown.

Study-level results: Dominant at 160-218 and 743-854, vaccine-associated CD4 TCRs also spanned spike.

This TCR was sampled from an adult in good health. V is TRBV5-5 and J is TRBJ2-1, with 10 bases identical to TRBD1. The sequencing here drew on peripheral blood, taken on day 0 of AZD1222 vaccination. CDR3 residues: CASSRDRGEYNEQFF. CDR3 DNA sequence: TGTGCCAGCAGCCGGGACAGGGGTGAATACAATGAGCAGTTCTTC.